This TCR beta chain was found in a study of tumor-infiltrating lymphocytes in oesophageal squamous cell carcinoma. TCRdb called the PCR reads again in MiXCR, with one record for every CDR3 protein. Among approximately 9,500 distinct CDR3 sequences listed, 45% to 65% were seen once. This CDR3 has 15 amino acids. The germline gives CDR1 SGHVS, CDR2 FQNEAQ. Losses at the gene ends were 5 bases for V and 5 bases for J; bases not matched to a gene: 9. This clonotype was picked up a small number of times. The TCR was taken from a female donor with esophageal squamous cell carcinoma. The sample was esophageal tumor tissue. This chain uses TRBV7-8 with TRBJ2-5; 9 positions match TRBD1. The CDR3 DNA sequence: TGTGCCAGCAGCCAGCGGACAGGGGACGGGGAGACCCAGTACTTC. Translating it yields CASSQRTGDGETQYF.